The next 23 T cell receptor beta chains were all read from a single sample in a study of blood T cell repertoires in COVID-19. Repertoires were generated with immunoSEQ multiplex PCR, while TCRdb's copy carries only in-frame clones and drops some. The data contain some 260,000 clones, about three quarters of them singletons. Material for sequencing was peripheral blood. These receptors were obtained from a woman older than 75 with acute or convalescent COVID-19.

The genes are TRBV9 and TRBJ2-2; unclear D gene. This CDR3 contains 14 residues. V shed 1 base and J shed 3 bases, with 7 bases lying between them. The germline CDR1 and CDR2 sequences are SGDLS and YYNGEE. CDR3 sequence: CASSVRGDTGELFF. CDR3 DNA sequence: TGTGCCAGCAGCGTAAGAGGAGACACCGGGGAGCTGTTTTTT.

The gene calls are TRBV6-7 and TRBJ2-7, with 9 bases fitting TRBD2. TRBV6-7 is noted as an ORF with a role that remains uncertain. This CDR3 spans 17 amino acids. With 0 bases clipped from V and 5 bases from J, the junction kept 11 bases outside the gene matches. For the CDR3, the DNA is TGTGCCAGCAGTTACTCGATCGTGGGGACTAGCTGCCACGAGCAGTACTTC. Translated, it gives CASSYSIVGTSCHEQYF.

This clone was recorded only once. The V and J genes are TRBV7-2 and TRBJ1-2; D remains unclear. V shed 5 bases and J shed 1 base, with 23 bases lying between them. CDR1 and CDR2 (germline): SGHTA, FQGNSA. CDR3 length: 18 amino acids. For the CDR3, the DNA is TGTGCCAGCAGCCATAAAATGGGCAGGTCCTATAATAACTATGGCTACACCTTC. This encodes CASSHKMGRSYNNYGYTF. Combining the CDR3 with reference TRBV7-2 and TRBJ1-2 gives the whole variable domain GAGVSQSPSNKVTEKGKDVELRCDPISGHTALYWYRQSLGQGLEFLIYFQGNSAPDKSGLPSDRFSAERTGGSVSTLTIQRTQQEDSAVYLCASSHKMGRSYNNYGYTFGSGTRLTVV.

The chain links TRBV15 to TRBJ2-7; perhaps TRBD1 as D (6 bases). Trimming stripped 5 bases from V and 2 bases from J, with 10 bases between. Per germline, CDR1 LNHNV and CDR2 YYDKDF (reference sequence). There are 13 residues in the CDR3. The CDR3 sequence is CATSRDIAYEQYF. The CDR3 nucleotides read TGTGCCACCAGCCGGGACATAGCCTACGAGCAGTACTTC.

The chain employs TRBV7-2 and TRBJ1-4; 8 bases are a match to TRBD1. CDR1 and CDR2 from the germline V gene are SGHTA and FQGNSA. The J segment lost 0 bases and the V segment lost 4 bases, leaving 1 base of the junction unmatched. The CDR3 is made up of 15 amino acids. The CDR3 region is CASSSGQATNEKLFF. The CDR3 DNA reads TGTGCCAGCAGCTCGGGACAGGCAACTAATGAAAAACTGTTTTTT.

This clone was counted ten times or more. The same CDR3 also results from other DNA sequences found in this sample. The rearrangement links TRBV3-1 (or the pseudogene TRBV3-2) to TRBJ1-1, with D hard to call. This CDR3 is built from 14 residues. Trimming stripped 4 bases from V and 3 bases from J, with 12 bases between. CDR1 and CDR2 from the germline V gene are LGHDT and YNNKEL (reference sequence). For the CDR3, the DNA is TGTGCCAGCAGCCGTCAAGGAGGAGACACTGAAGCTTTCTTT. Translated: CASSRQGGDTEAFF.

The CDR3 loop is CASSRGQGIHGYTF. The CDR3 DNA reads as TGTGCCAGCAGCCGGGGACAGGGGATACATGGCTACACCTTC. The V gene is TRBV3-1 (or the pseudogene TRBV3-2), the J gene TRBJ1-2, with 10 bases identical to TRBD1. With V trimmed by 4 bases and J by 6 bases, 5 bases remained unmatched. Germline V gene lookup returns CDR1 LGHDT and CDR2 YNNKEL (reference sequence). The CDR3 totals 14 residues.

The V call is TRBV4-1, the J call TRBJ1-4; possible D gene TRBD1, 6 bases. Germline V gene data show CDR1 as MGHRA and CDR2 as YSYEKL. The CDR3 has 18 residues. The V and J ends lost 1 base and 4 bases respectively, with 19 bases between them. The CDR3 DNA reads as TGCGCCAGCAGCCAAGTCAGGACAGACCCGACCTTTAATGAAAAACTGTTTTTT. Translated, it gives CASSQVRTDPTFNEKLFF.

The chain uses TRBV20-1 and TRBJ1-5, with a tentative D call TRBD1 (5 bases). Germline V gene data show CDR1 as DFQATT and CDR2 as SNEGSKA (reference sequence). This CDR3 spans 16 amino acids. Trimming shortened V by 3 bases and J by 1 base, and 16 bases separated the two germline ends. CDR3 sequence: CSASSGRGLSNQPQHF. The CDR3 nucleotides are TGCAGTGCTAGTAGTGGGCGGGGGTTGAGCAATCAGCCCCAGCATTTT.

The rearrangement uses TRBV3-1 (or the pseudogene TRBV3-2) and TRBJ1-1; 10 nucleotides match TRBD1. This CDR3 is 16 amino acids long. Trimming at V came to 5 bases and at J to 6 bases, leaving 12 bases not matched to a gene. Germline CDR1 reads LGHDT; CDR2 reads YNNKEL (reference sequence). The CDR3 is CASSAGQGSLGAEAFF. CDR3 bases: TGTGCCAGCAGCGCGGGACAGGGGAGTCTGGGAGCTGAAGCTTTCTTT.

This clone has only a few counts. CDR3 region: CASSSDRFSGNTIYF. DNA of the CDR3: TGTGCCAGCAGCTCCGACAGGTTCTCTGGAAACACCATATATTTT. This chain joins TRBV6-5 and TRBJ1-3, with a possible D match to TRBD1 (6 bases). The CDR3 contains 15 residues. Germline V gene lookup returns CDR1 MNHEY and CDR2 SVGAGI. V was pared by 6 bases and J by 0 bases, with 12 bases between.

The rearrangement joins TRBV19 to TRBJ1-2; 7 nucleotides align to TRBD1. Trimming at V came to 3 bases and at J to 2 bases, leaving 6 bases not matched to a gene. The CDR3 loop spans 15 amino acids. Per the germline V gene, CDR1 is LNHDA and CDR2 is SQIVND (reference sequence). The CDR3 DNA reads as TGTGCCAGTAGTATGTCAGGGGGGACGAACTATGGCTACACCTTC. Encoded protein: CASSMSGGTNYGYTF.

The chain combines TRBV7-2 with TRBJ1-2, with unresolved D. Germline values: CDR1 SGHTA, CDR2 FQGNSA. Trimming removed 4 bases from V and 13 bases from J, with 4 bases in between. The CDR3 is 8 residues long. The CDR3 coding sequence is TGTGCCAGCAGCTCCTTCACCTTC. It encodes CASSSFTF.

The chain employs TRBV5-4 and TRBJ1-1; 7 nucleotides align to TRBD1. CDR1 is SGHNT and CDR2 is YYREEE in the germline V gene (reference sequence). V dropped 2 bases and J dropped 1; count of bases not matched to a gene: 5. The CDR3 covers 15 residues. CDR3 in amino acids: CASSFGQERNTEAFF. As DNA, the CDR3 is TGTGCCAGCAGCTTCGGACAGGAGCGGAACACTGAAGCTTTCTTT. The variable domain in full, completed from reference TRBV5-4 and TRBJ1-1, reads ETGVTQSPTHLIKTRGQQVTLRCSSQSGHNTVSWYQQALGQGPQFIFQYYREEENGRGNFPPRFSGLQFPNYSSELNVNALELDDSALYLCASSFGQERNTEAFFGQGTRLTVV.

The chain is built from TRBV2 and TRBJ2-5; the match to TRBD2 covers 7 bases. Unmatched junction bases numbered 5, after V lost 3 bases and J lost 4 bases. Germline CDR1 SNHLY, CDR2 FYNNEI. The CDR3 is made up of 14 amino acids. CDR3 sequence reads: CASSERRGSETQYF. CDR3 bases: TGTGCCAGCAGTGAGAGGCGGGGGTCAGAGACCCAGTACTTC.

V and J are TRBV29-1 and TRBJ1-2, with D unresolved. Trimming shortened V by 7 bases and J by 7 bases, and 22 bases separated the two germline ends. Germline V CDR1 and CDR2: SQVTM, ANQGSEA. The CDR3 has 14 residues. The CDR3 spells CSATTPGGFTGYTF. The CDR3 DNA reads TGCAGCGCCACGACCCCAGGAGGATTTACTGGCTACACCTTC.

The chain joins TRBV19 to TRBJ2-2; weak D call: TRBD1 (6 bases). From germline, CDR1 is LNHDA and CDR2 SQIVND (reference sequence). The CDR3 length is 15 residues. Trimming left V 6 bases short and J 1 base short, with 12 bases between. DNA for the CDR3: TGTGCCAGTAGGGAACAGGGCTGGAACACCGGGGAGCTGTTTTTT. This translates into CASREQGWNTGELFF.

This sequence joins TRBV4-1 and TRBJ1-6; possibly TRBD1 for D (5 bases). This CDR3 comprises 18 residues. V lost 0 bases, J lost 0 bases, and 12 bases lay in between. Germline V CDR1 and CDR2: MGHRA, YSYEKL. The CDR3 coding sequence is TGCGCCAGCAGCCAAGAGGGGGAGGGTAGCTCCTATAATTCACCCCTCCACTTT. Protein sequence: CASSQEGEGSSYNSPLHF.

This clone appeared a few times. J is TRBJ1-2 and V is TRBV29-1; D uncertain. The CDR3 is 10 amino acids. Germline CDR1 SQVTM, CDR2 ANQGSEA. Trimming left V 6 bases short and J 8 bases short, with 10 bases between. The DNA of the CDR3 is TGCAGCGTCGGTACGGGAGGCTACACCTTC. Translation gives CSVGTGGYTF.

This rearrangement joins TRBV11-2 to TRBJ2-5; 13 bases are a match to TRBD2. The CDR3 spans 17 residues. Germline V lookup: CDR1 SGHAT, CDR2 FQNNGV. Trimming took 2 bases from V and 0 from J; bases not matched to a gene: 3. CDR3 nucleotides: TGTGCCAGCAGCTTACGCGGGACTAGCGGGAACCAAGAGACCCAGTACTTC. Translated: CASSLRGTSGNQETQYF.

The V gene is TRBV12-3 or TRBV12-4, the J gene TRBJ1-1; D remains ambiguous. The CDR3 loop spans 11 amino acids. Deletions cut 0 bases from V and 8 bases from J, with 4 bases between. For the CDR3, the DNA is TGTGCCAGCAGTTTAGCACAGGAAGCTTTCTTT. This codes for CASSLAQEAFF.

V and J are TRBV12-3 or TRBV12-4 and TRBJ1-1; D not resolved. V was cut by 3 bases and J by 4 bases, with 9 bases left in between. The CDR3 extends over 13 amino acids. CDR3 coding DNA: TGTGCCAGCAGTTTGAGGGAGGGCACTGAAGCTTTCTTT. Translation gives CASSLREGTEAFF.

This clone turned up a few times. The chain couples TRBV9 to TRBJ1-1, with D tentatively TRBD1 (5 bases). Trimming took 2 bases from V and 1 from J, leaving 12 bases between them. The germline CDR1 and CDR2 sequences are SGDLS and YYNGEE. The CDR3 loop spans 15 amino acids. CDR3 residues: CASSVQGGPNTEAFF. The CDR3 DNA reads as TGTGCCAGCAGCGTTCAGGGAGGGCCGAACACTGAAGCTTTCTTT. Complete variable domain (other parts from reference TRBV9 and TRBJ1-1): DSGVTQTPKHLITATGQRVTLRCSPRSGDLSVYWYQQSLDQGLQFLIQYYNGEERAKGNILERFSAQQFPDLHSELNLSSLELGDSALYFCASSVQGGPNTEAFFGQGTRLTVV.